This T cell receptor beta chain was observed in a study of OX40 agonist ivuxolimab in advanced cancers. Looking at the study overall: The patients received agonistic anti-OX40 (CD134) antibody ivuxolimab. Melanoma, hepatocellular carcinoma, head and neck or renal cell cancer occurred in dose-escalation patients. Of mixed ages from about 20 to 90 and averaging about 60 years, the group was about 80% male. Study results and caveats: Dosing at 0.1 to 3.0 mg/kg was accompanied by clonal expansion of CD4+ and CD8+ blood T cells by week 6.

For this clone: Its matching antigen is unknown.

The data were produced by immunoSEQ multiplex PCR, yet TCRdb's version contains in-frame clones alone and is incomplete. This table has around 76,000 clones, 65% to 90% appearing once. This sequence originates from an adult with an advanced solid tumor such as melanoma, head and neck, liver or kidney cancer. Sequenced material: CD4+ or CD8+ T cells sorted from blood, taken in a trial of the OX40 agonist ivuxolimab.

CDR3 residues: CASSSGQGGISGELFF. The DNA of the CDR3 is TGTGCCAGCAGCTCCGGACAGGGGGGTATCTCCGGGGAGCTGTTTTTT. The chain is built from TRBV7-2 and TRBJ2-2; TRBD1 agrees at 10 bases. This CDR3 has 16 amino acids. J gave up 6 bases and V 4 bases, and 8 bases lay outside the gene matches. Germline CDR1 SGHTA, CDR2 FQGNSA.